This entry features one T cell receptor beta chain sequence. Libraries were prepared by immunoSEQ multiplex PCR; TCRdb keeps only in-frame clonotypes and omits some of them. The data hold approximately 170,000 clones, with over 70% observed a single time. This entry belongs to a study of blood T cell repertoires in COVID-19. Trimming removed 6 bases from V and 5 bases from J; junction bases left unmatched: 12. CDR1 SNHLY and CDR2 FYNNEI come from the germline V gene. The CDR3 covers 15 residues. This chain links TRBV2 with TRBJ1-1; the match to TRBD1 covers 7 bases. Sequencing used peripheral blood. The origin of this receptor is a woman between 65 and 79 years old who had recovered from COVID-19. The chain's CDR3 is CASSQGGERGTEAFF. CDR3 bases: TGTGCCAGCAGCCAGGGGGGCGAAAGGGGGACTGAAGCTTTCTTT. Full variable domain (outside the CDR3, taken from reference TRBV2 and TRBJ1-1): EPEVTQTPSHQVTQMGQEVILRCVPISNHLYFYWYRQILGQKVEFLVSFYNNEISEKSEIFDDQFSVERPDGSNFTLKIRSTKLEDSAMYFCASSQGGERGTEAFFGQGTRLTVV.